Shown below are 30 T cell receptor beta chains from a single sample sequenced in a study of monozygotic twins with inflammatory bowel disease. From the 5' RACE reads, TCRdb lists one entry per CDR3 protein and no DNA. The sample shows approximately 140,000 distinct CDR3 sequences, and 2% to 2.5% sits with its ten largest clones. The sequencing sample was made of blood. The origin of the receptors is a human donor with ulcerative colitis or Crohn's disease, or a healthy co-twin of an affected twin (not recorded which).

V is TRBV20-1 and J is TRBJ2-2; TCRdb's D call of TRBD1 is untestable without DNA. This CDR3 has 15 residues. Looked up from germline, CDR1 is DFQATT and CDR2 is SNEGSKA (reference sequence). The CDR3 sequence: CSATDRRANTGELFF.

The chain recombines TRBV5-1 with TRBJ2-1. The CDR3 spans 11 residues. Germline CDR1 is SGHRS and CDR2 is YFSETQ. The CDR3 loop is CASSLDNEQFF. The entire variable domain, with the rest obtained from reference TRBV5-1 and TRBJ2-1, is as follows: KAGVTQTPRYLIKTRGQQVTLSCSPISGHRSVSWYQQTPGQGLQFLFEYFSETQRNKGNFPGRFSGRQFSNSRSEMNVSTLELGDSALYLCASSLDNEQFFGPGTRLTVL.

V is TRBV5-1 and J is TRBJ2-1. The germline CDR1 and CDR2 sequences are SGHRS and YFSETQ. The CDR3 is 15 residues long. CDR3 protein: CASSLADSSYNEQFF.

V usage is TRBV9 and J usage is TRBJ2-7; the TCRdb call, TRBD1, lacks DNA for checking. CDR1 is SGDLS, CDR2 YYNGEE, per germline. CDR3 size: 11 residues. Here the CDR3 reads CASGTVGEQYF.

V is TRBV30 and J is TRBJ2-2; TCRdb reports TRBD2, a call that lacks DNA to check it against. The length of the CDR3 is 15 residues. Per germline, CDR1 GTSNPN and CDR2 SVGIG (reference sequence). The CDR3 loop is CAWSLTRPPGGELFF.

The V call is TRBV7-2, the J call TRBJ1-2; TCRdb proposes TRBD1, but this gene call is untestable without DNA. This CDR3 spans 13 amino acids. Germline CDR1 is SGHTA and CDR2 is FQGNSA. CDR3 sequence reads: CASSLDPGYGYTF.

V usage is TRBV5-1 and J usage is TRBJ1-2; lacking DNA, the TRBD1 call made by TCRdb goes unchecked. This CDR3 contains 15 residues. Germline V gene data show CDR1 as SGHRS and CDR2 as YFSETQ. The CDR3: CASSFLPGQGVGYTF.

The chain couples TRBV3-1 to TRBJ2-2; without DNA, the TCRdb call of TRBD1 cannot be checked. The length of the CDR3 is 14 residues. The germline CDR1 and CDR2 sequences are LGHDT and YNNKEL (reference sequence). CDR3 protein: CASSQGGIGGELFF.

The rearrangement links TRBV5-1 to TRBJ1-5. The germline gives CDR1 SGHRS, CDR2 YFSETQ. The CDR3 loop spans 13 amino acids. CDR3 residues: CASRGGWNQPQHF.

The chain couples TRBV21-1 to TRBJ1-2. TRBV21-1 is given as a pseudogene. This CDR3 has 16 residues. This CDR3 reads CASSKALEGDHYGYTF.

The CDR3 reads CASSLDVMGSPDTQYF. The chain carries TRBV5-1 and TRBJ2-3. The germline V gene has CDR1 SGHRS and CDR2 YFSETQ. The CDR3 extends over 16 amino acids.

The rearrangement links TRBV11-2 to TRBJ2-3; TCRdb indicates TRBD1, and absent DNA this call remains unverified. The CDR3 totals 14 residues. Germline CDR1 is SGHAT and CDR2 is FQNNGV. CDR3 sequence reads: CASSSRPEADTQYF.

This chain joins TRBV7-8 and TRBJ2-1; TCRdb proposes TRBD1, but this gene call is untestable without DNA. There are 15 residues in the CDR3. CDR1 is SGHVS and CDR2 is FQNEAQ in the germline V gene. The CDR3: CASSLRDPKHNEQFF.

This chain links TRBV5-1 with TRBJ2-7; TCRdb proposes TRBD2, but this gene call is untestable without DNA. The germline gives CDR1 SGHRS, CDR2 YFSETQ. The CDR3 has 16 residues. CDR3 protein: CASSGRRTGHNYEQYF.

The chain combines TRBV19 with TRBJ2-7; there is no DNA to check the TCRdb D call of TRBD1. The V gene's germline CDR1 is LNHDA and CDR2 SQIVND (reference sequence). The CDR3 extends over 14 amino acids. CDR3 protein: CATHPTGTVYEQYF.

The V and J genes are TRBV27 and TRBJ1-1; TCRdb picks TRBD1, but there is no DNA to check that call. The CDR3 is made up of 15 amino acids. The germline gives CDR1 MNHEY, CDR2 SMNVEV (reference sequence). The CDR3 reads CASSLNRGVNTEAFF.

The CDR3 protein is CASSIPSRDNEKLFF. This rearrangement joins TRBV19 to TRBJ1-4. The CDR3 length is 15 residues. Germline V lookup: CDR1 LNHDA, CDR2 SQIVND (reference sequence). Variable domain in full (rest from reference TRBV19 and TRBJ1-4): DGGITQSPKYLFRKEGQNVTLSCEQNLNHDAMYWYRQDPGQGLRLIYYSQIVNDFQKGDIAEGYSVSREKKESFPLTVTSAQKNPTAFYLCASSIPSRDNEKLFFGSGTQLSVL.

The genes are TRBV7-6 and TRBJ2-5; lacking DNA, the TRBD1 call made by TCRdb goes unchecked. Germline CDR1 and CDR2: SGHVS and FNYEAQ. The CDR3 extends over 14 amino acids. CDR3 loop: CASSSYRRQETQYF.

V usage is TRBV20-1 and J usage is TRBJ2-3; TCRdb designates TRBD2, a call that cannot be tested without DNA. The CDR3 is 15 amino acids. Germline V gives CDR1 DFQATT, CDR2 SNEGSKA (reference sequence). This CDR3 reads CSASIAGGITDTQYF.

This chain connects TRBV6-2 or TRBV6-3 to TRBJ1-2; TCRdb's D call of TRBD1 is untestable without DNA. Germline CDR1 and CDR2: MNHEY and SVGEGT. The CDR3 contains 14 residues. CDR3 amino acids: CASGPGGINYGYTF.

This chain links TRBV6-1 with TRBJ1-5. Germline values: CDR1 MNHNS, CDR2 SASEGT. This CDR3 is 15 amino acids long. The CDR3 sequence: CASSLTSNLNQPQHF.

The gene calls are TRBV7-2 and TRBJ2-1. Germline V CDR1 and CDR2: SGHTA, FQGNSA. The CDR3 sequence is 13 residues long. The CDR3 spells CASSLGSYNEQFF.

The chain combines TRBV5-4 with TRBJ1-4; without DNA, the TCRdb call of TRBD1 cannot be checked. Per germline, CDR1 SGHNT and CDR2 YYREEE (reference sequence). The CDR3 spans 15 residues. The CDR3 reads CALGGTRGKNEKLFF.

The chain carries TRBV27 and TRBJ2-7; TCRdb indicates TRBD1, and absent DNA this call remains unverified. CDR3 size: 17 residues. The germline V gene encodes CDR1 MNHEY and CDR2 SMNVEV (reference sequence). This chain's CDR3 is CASTSLPRDREDYEQYF.

This sequence joins TRBV6-5 and TRBJ2-5; the D call from TCRdb, TRBD1, cannot be confirmed without DNA. Germline V gene sequence: CDR1 MNHEY, CDR2 SVGAGI. CDR3 size: 15 residues. The CDR3 sequence is CASSSPQEDEETQYF.

The chain couples TRBV7-2 to TRBJ2-7; TCRdb returns TRBD1, unconfirmable since there is no DNA. CDR1 and CDR2 (germline): SGHTA, FQGNSA. This CDR3 has 14 residues. This CDR3 reads CASSLDRGAREQYF.

V and J are TRBV27 and TRBJ2-5. Germline CDR1 MNHEY, CDR2 SMNVEV (reference sequence). The CDR3 extends over 16 amino acids. The CDR3 loop is CASSLSGRFGSETQYF.

The chain is built from TRBV6-5 and TRBJ2-7; TCRdb selects TRBD2, and the lack of DNA leaves this call unchecked. The germline V gene has CDR1 MNHEY and CDR2 SVGAGI. The CDR3 contains 13 residues. This CDR3 reads CASSLGLAGEQYF.

V gene TRBV3-1 combines with J gene TRBJ2-1; TCRdb proposes TRBD2, but this gene call is untestable without DNA. The germline V gene has CDR1 LGHDT and CDR2 YNNKEL (reference sequence). The CDR3 length is 16 residues. The CDR3 sequence is CASSQVGLGAYNEQFF.

The chain is built from TRBV7-2 and TRBJ2-1; the TCRdb call, TRBD1, lacks DNA for checking. The CDR3 is 14 amino acids. Germline V lookup: CDR1 SGHTA, CDR2 FQGNSA. CDR3 amino acids: CASSQDRAYNEQFF.